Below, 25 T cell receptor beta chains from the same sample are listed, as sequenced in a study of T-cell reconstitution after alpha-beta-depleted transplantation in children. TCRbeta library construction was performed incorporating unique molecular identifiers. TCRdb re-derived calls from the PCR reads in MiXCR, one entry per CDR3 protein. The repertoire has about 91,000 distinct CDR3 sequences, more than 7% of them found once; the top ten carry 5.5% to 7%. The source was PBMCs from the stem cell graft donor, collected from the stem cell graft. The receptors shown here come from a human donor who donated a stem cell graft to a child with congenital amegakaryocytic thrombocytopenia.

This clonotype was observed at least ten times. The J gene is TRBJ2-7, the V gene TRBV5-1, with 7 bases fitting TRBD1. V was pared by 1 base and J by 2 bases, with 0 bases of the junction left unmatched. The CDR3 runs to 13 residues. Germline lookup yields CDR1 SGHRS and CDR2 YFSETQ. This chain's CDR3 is CASSLTGAYEQYF. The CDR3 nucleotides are TGCGCCAGCAGCTTGACAGGGGCCTACGAGCAGTACTTC.

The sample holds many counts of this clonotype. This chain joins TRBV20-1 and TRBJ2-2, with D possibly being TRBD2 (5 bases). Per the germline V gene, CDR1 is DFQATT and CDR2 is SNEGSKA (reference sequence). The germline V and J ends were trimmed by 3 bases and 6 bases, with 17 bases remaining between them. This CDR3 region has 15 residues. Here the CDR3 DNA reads TGCAGTGCTAGCCCCCTGGTCGCGGGTTCCGGGGAGCTGTTTTTT. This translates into CSASPLVAGSGELFF.

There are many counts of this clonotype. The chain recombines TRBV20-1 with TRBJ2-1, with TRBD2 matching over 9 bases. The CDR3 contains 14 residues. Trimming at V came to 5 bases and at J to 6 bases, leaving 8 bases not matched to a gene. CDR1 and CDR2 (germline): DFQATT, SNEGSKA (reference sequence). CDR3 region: CSALGGTSFNEQFF. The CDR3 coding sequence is TGCAGTGCTTTAGGTGGGACTAGCTTCAATGAGCAGTTCTTC.

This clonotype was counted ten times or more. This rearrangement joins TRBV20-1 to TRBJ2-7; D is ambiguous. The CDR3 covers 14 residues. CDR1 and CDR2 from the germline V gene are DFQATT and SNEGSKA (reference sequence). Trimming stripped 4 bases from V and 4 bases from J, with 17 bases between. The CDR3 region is CSATNALEGYEQYF. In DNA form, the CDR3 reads TGCAGTGCTACAAACGCCCTCGAAGGATACGAGCAGTACTTC.

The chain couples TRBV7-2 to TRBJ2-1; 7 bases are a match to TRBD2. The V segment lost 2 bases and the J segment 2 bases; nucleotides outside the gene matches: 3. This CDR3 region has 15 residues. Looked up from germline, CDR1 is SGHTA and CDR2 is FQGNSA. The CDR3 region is CASSLSSGAYNEQFF. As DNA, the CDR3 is TGTGCCAGCAGCTTATCCAGCGGGGCCTACAATGAGCAGTTCTTC. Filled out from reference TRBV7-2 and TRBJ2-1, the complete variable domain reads GAGVSQSPSNKVTEKGKDVELRCDPISGHTALYWYRQSLGQGLEFLIYFQGNSAPDKSGLPSDRFSAERTGGSVSTLTIQRTQQEDSAVYLCASSLSSGAYNEQFFGPGTRLTVL.

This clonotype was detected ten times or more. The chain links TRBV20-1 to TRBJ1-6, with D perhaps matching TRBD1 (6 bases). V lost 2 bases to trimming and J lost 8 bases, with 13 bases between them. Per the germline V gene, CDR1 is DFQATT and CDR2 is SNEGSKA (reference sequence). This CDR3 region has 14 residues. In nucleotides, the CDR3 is TGCAGTGCTAGAATGGGACAAGCGGATTCACCCCTCCACTTT. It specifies CSARMGQADSPLHF.

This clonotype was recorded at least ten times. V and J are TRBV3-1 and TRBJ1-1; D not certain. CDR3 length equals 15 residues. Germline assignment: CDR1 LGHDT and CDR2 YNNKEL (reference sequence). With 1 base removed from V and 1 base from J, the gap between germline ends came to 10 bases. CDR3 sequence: CASSQGRETNTEAFF. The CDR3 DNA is TGTGCCAGCAGCCAAGGTAGGGAGACGAACACTGAAGCTTTCTTT.

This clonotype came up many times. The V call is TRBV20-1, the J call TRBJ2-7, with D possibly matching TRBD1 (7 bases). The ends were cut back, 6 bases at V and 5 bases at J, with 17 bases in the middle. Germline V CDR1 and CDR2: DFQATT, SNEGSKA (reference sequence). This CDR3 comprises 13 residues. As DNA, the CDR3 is TGCAGTGCCCCCAGGGGGGATTTCAACGAGCAGTACTTC. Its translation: CSAPRGDFNEQYF.

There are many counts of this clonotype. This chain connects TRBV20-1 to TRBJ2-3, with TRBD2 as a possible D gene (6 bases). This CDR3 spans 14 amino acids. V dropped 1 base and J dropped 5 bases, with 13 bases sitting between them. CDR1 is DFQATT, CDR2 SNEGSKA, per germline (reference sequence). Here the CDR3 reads CSARVSGEGDTQYF. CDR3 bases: TGCAGTGCTAGAGTTTCGGGGGAAGGAGATACGCAGTATTTT.

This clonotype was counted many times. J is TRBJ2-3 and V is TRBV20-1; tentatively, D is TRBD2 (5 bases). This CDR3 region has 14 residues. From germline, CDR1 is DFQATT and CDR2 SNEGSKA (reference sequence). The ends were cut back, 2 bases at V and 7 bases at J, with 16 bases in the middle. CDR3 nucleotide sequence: TGCAGTGCTAGACTAGCCGCCCTGGTTCATACGCAGTATTTT. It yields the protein CSARLAALVHTQYF.

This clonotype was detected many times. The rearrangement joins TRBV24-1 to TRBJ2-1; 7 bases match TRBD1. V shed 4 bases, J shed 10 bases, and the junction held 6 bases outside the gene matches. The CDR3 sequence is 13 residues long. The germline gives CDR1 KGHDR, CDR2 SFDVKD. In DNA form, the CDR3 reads TGTGCCACCAGTGAGGACAGGAAAGGCGAGCAGTTCTTC. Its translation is CATSEDRKGEQFF.

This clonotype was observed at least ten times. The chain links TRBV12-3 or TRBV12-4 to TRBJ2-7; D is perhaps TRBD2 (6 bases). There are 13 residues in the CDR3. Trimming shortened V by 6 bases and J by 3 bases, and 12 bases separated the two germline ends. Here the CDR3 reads CASSLRRDYEQYF. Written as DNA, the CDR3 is TGTGCCAGCAGCTTAAGGAGGGACTACGAGCAGTACTTC.

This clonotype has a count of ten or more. CDR3 protein: CASSLEGGNTGELFF. In DNA form, the CDR3 reads TGCGCCAGCAGCTTGGAGGGAGGTAACACCGGGGAGCTGTTTTTT. V and J are TRBV5-1 and TRBJ2-2; possibly TRBD2 for D (6 bases). Germline CDR1 reads SGHRS; CDR2 reads YFSETQ. The germline V and J ends were trimmed by 0 bases and 2 bases, with 8 bases remaining between them. CDR3 size: 15 residues.

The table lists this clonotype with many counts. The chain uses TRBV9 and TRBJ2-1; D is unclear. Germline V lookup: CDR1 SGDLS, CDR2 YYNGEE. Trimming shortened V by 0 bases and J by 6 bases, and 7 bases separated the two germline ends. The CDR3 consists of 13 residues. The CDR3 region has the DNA TGTGCCAGCAGCGTAGGAGCAGTCAATGAGCAGTTCTTC. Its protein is CASSVGAVNEQFF.

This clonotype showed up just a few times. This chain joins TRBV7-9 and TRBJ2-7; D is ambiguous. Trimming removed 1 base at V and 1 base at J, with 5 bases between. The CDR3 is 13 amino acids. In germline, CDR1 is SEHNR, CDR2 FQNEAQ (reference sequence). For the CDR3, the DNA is TGTGCCAGCAGCTTAGAGAGGTCCTACGAGCAGTACTTC. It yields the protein CASSLERSYEQYF.

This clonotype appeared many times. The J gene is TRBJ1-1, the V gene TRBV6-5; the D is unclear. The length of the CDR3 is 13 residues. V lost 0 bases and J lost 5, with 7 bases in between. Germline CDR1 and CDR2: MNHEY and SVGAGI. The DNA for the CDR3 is TGTGCCAGCAGTTACTCGGTCCAGACTGAAGCTTTCTTT. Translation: CASSYSVQTEAFF.

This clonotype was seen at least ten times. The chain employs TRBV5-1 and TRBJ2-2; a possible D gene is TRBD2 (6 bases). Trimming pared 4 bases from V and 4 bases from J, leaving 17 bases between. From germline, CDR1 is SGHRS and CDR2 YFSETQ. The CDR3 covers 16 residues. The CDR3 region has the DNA TGCGCCAGCAGCGTTGGTCCTAGCGACGCCACCGGGGAGCTGTTTTTT. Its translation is CASSVGPSDATGELFF.

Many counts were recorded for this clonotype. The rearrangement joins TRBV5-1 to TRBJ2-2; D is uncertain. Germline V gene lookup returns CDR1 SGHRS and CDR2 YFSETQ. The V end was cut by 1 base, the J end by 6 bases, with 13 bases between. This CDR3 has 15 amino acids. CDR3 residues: CASSLRATSPGELFF. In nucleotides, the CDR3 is TGCGCCAGCAGCTTGAGGGCTACTTCCCCCGGGGAGCTGTTTTTT.

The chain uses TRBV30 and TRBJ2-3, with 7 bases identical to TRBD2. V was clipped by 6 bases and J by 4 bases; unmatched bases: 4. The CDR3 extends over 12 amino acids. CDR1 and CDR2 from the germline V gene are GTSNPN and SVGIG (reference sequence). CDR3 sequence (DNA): TGTGCCTGCGCGCTAGCGGCAGATACGCAGTATTTT. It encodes CACALAADTQYF.

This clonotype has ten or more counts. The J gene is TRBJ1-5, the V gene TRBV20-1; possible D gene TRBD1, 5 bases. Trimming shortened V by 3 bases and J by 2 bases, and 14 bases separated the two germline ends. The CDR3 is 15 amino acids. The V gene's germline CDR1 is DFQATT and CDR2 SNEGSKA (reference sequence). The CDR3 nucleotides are TGCAGTGCTAGTATGCAGGGCGGGGGCAATCAGCCCCAGCATTTT. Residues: CSASMQGGGNQPQHF.

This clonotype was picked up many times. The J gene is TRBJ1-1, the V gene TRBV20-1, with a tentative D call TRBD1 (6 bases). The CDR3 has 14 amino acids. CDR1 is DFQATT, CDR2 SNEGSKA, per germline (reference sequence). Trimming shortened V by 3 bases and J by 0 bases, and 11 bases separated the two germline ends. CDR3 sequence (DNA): TGCAGTGCTAGGAGGGGGGCCGTGAACACTGAAGCTTTCTTT. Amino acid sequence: CSARRGAVNTEAFF.

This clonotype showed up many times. The CDR3 loop reads CASSPGRVSSYNEQFF. CDR3 nucleotide sequence: TGTGCCAGCAGCCCTGGGCGGGTTAGCTCCTACAATGAGCAGTTCTTC. The chain is built from TRBV7-8 and TRBJ2-1; TRBD2 might be the D (5 bases). The germline V gene encodes CDR1 SGHVS and CDR2 FQNEAQ. Trimming left V 5 bases short and J 0 bases short, with 14 bases between. The CDR3 has 16 residues.

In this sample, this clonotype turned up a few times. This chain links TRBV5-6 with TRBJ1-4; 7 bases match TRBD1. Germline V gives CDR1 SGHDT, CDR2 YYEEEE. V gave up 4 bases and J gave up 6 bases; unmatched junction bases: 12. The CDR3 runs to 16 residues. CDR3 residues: CASSLGPGTDDEKLFF. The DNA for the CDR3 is TGTGCCAGCAGCCTGGGGCCCGGGACAGACGATGAAAAACTGTTTTTT.

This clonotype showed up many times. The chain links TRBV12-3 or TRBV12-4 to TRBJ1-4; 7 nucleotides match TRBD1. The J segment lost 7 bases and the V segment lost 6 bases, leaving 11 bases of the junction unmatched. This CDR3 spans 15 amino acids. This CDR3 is CASSPTTGLGEKLFF. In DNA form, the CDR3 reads TGTGCCAGCAGCCCCACGACAGGGCTGGGTGAAAAACTGTTTTTT.

The CDR3 sequence: CATYGGGSSHTF. The CDR3 DNA reads as TGTGCCACCTATGGGGGTGGTTCGTCACACACCTTC. The rearrangement uses TRBV19 and TRBJ1-2, with D possibly being TRBD1 (5 bases). The CDR3 sequence is 12 residues long. V was clipped by 10 bases and J by 12 bases, with 21 bases between them. Germline V gene lookup returns CDR1 LNHDA and CDR2 SQIVND (reference sequence).